This section outlines one TCR beta chain sequence together with its context. The entry originates in a study of blood T cell repertoires in COVID-19. Across the study: Spain, Italy and the United States supplied samples that represented acute and convalescent COVID-19. From T cells, B-cell-depleted T cells, or PBMCs came the material, which was cDNA or gDNA.

The trim removed 6 bases at V and 5 bases at J, leaving 5 bases unmatched. The CDR3 totals 13 residues. From germline, CDR1 is WNHNN and CDR2 SYGVQD (reference sequence). In the authors' methods: Estimates of nucleated cell counts were drawn from the amplification of reference gene primers. Measured with immunoSEQ multiplex PCR; TCRdb has only the in-frame clones, and not every one. The D gene and trimming were derived from the DNA, and the V and J assignments and clone size from that table. The sample shows more than 150,000 clones, 70% to 90% of them seen only once. The TCR originated in a man aged 55-75 years with acute or convalescent COVID-19. The sequencing sample was made of peripheral blood. J is TRBJ2-7 and V is TRBV10-1; 9 nucleotides match TRBD1. The CDR3 region has the DNA TGCGCCAGCAGAGGACAGGGGAGGGACGAGCAGTACTTC. Translated: CASRGQGRDEQYF.